Given below is one TCR beta chain in context. The V gene's germline CDR1 is MNHEY and CDR2 SVGAGI. The CDR3 totals 14 residues. V lost 6 bases, J lost 4 bases, and 3 bases stayed unmatched. Produced via immunoSEQ multiplex PCR; TCRdb's table is partial and in-frame only. The sample contains more than 110,000 clones, around nine tenths of which appear only once. This sample is part of a study of control samples from healthy donors and cancer patients. Sequenced material: blood. The rearrangement joins TRBV6-5 to TRBJ1-5, with 10 bases fitting TRBD1. The TCR comes from a man aged 25 to 45 in good health. The CDR3 DNA follows: TGTGCCAGCAGGGGGACAGGGGCTAATCAGCCCCAGCATTTT. The encoded protein is CASRGTGANQPQHF.